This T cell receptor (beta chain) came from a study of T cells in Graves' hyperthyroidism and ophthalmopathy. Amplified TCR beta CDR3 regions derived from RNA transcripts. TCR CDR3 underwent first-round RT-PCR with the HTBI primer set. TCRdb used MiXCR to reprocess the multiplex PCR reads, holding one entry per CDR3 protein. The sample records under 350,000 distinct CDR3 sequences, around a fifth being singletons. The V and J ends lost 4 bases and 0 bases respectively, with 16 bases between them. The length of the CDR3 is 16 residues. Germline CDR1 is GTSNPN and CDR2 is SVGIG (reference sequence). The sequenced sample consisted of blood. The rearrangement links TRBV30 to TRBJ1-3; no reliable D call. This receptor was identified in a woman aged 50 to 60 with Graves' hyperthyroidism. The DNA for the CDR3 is TGTGCCTGGACCCCGAAAGGGAGCCGCTCTGGAAACACCATATATTTT. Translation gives CAWTPKGSRSGNTIYF.